This T cell receptor (beta chain) was sequenced for a study of Ad26.COV2.S vaccination and SARS-CoV-2 variants (dated by TCRdb to the early 2020s). For the study in its entirety: Donors in the vaccine arm were drawn from COV1001, a phase I-IIa trial of Ad26.COV2.S in healthy adults that was multicentre, randomized, double-blind and placebo-controlled. Ad26.COV2.S was given intramuscularly at 5x10^10 or 1x10^11 viral particles, as a single shot or as two shots 56 days apart. TCRbeta repertoire sequencing served as the tool for gauging how specific and how broad the SARS-CoV-2-reactive T cell receptors were following Ad26.COV2.S vaccination. A total of approximately 32 samples were included in the TCR-sequenced set, comprising some 20 Ad26.COV2.S vaccine recipients, 5 placebo recipients and 8 SARS-CoV-2 convalescent individuals. Participants in the trial were split at random into five groups of five each, receiving low-dose or high-dose Ad26.COV2.S once or twice, or else placebo on both occasions. Blinding of investigators to trial group allocation was maintained during experiments and outcome assessment. Results and caveats for the whole study, not just this receptor: The study was not powered for comparison of responses between vaccine doses or regimens. Compared with placebo recipients, Ad26.COV2.S recipients showed higher spike-specific TCR breadth (P = 0.0014). Vaccine and placebo recipients had comparable non-spike TCR breadth, which fits with the vaccine containing only spike. After vaccination, spike-specific CD8+ and CD4+ T cell responses were reported to show substantial breadth. It was noted by the authors that total T cell responses may have been underestimated by the TCR breadth and depth analyses.

The treatment or condition label on this specimen signifies: 19 received Ad26.COV2.S at low or high dose, single or two shots; about 5 received placebo; per-sample allocation not given. Repertoires of vaccine and placebo recipients were sequenced from samples collected on day 63 after the first injection. In Cohort 1b, some 25 adults aged 18-55 years were enrolled at a single site in Boston, USA, between 29 July and 7 August 2020. Ad26.COV2.S was a replication-incompetent adenovirus type 26 vector that expressed a prefusion-stabilized SARS-CoV-2 spike protein derived from the original Wuhan strain. Note on this clone: The clone's antigen remains unknown. No qualities accompany the bases; no much larger clone lies one base away.

The immunoSEQ Assay was the method used to sequence TCRbeta CDR3 regions. After extraction, genomic DNA underwent amplification by bias-controlled multiplex PCR, followed by high-throughput sequencing. Processing in the source paper ran as follows. Collapsing and filtering of sequences were performed to quantify the absolute abundance of each unique TCRbeta CDR3 region. T cell fraction was estimated by normalizing TCRbeta template counts to usable DNA, with usable DNA measured through amplification of reference genes found in all nucleated cells. Repertoire TCRs were annotated as SARS-CoV-2-specific when V gene, CDR3 amino acid sequence and J gene were exactly matched to a known reactive TCR set. The reference SARS-CoV-2 TCR set was derived from MIRA and filtered for enrichment in COVID-19-positive ImmuneCODE repertoires, a step that removed public or cross-reactive TCRs. Drawing on the MIRA antigens, annotated TCRs were analysed further at the level of specific ORF or position within ORF. Depth was the summed frequency of annotated unique rearrangements, while breadth was defined as annotated unique rearrangements over total unique productive rearrangements. Two-sided Wilcoxon rank-sum tests were used to compare TCR breadth between groups. TCRdb mirrors the immuneACCESS table, restricted to in-frame sequences. Some clones are absent from its copies; in checked studies, under half trace to an unresolved V gene, and the reason for the others is unknown. The DNA gave D and trimming, while V, J and clone size come from that table. The sample table shows about 480,000 clones, and around 88% are seen once. The ten largest clones represent roughly 13% of the sample.

V trim: 7 bases; J trim: 4 bases; unmatched bases: 3. Via the germline V gene (reference sequence), CDR1 is MNHEY and CDR2 SMNVEV. The CDR3 numbers 12 residues from cysteine through phenylalanine. Only CDR3 DNA remains: 36 bases, in frame from the first base. The specimen comprised peripheral blood, sampled in a trial of Ad26.COV2.S vaccine versus placebo. The sequence derives from a person aged 18-65 years who received the Ad26.COV2.S COVID-19 vaccine or a placebo. The chain uses TRBV27 and TRBJ2-5, with 7 middle bases fitting TRBD2. The DNA is as follows: TGTGCCAGCAAAGGCGGGGGAGAGACCCAGTACTTC. It encodes CASKGGGETQYF.